The 25 T cell receptor beta chains below all came from one sample that was sequenced in a study of T cell responses to AZD1222 COVID-19 vaccine. Profiling relied on immunoSEQ multiplex PCR, and the TCRdb table lists in-frame clones only, not all of them. The table shows tens of thousands of clones, with under 90% occurring only once. The sequencing here drew on peripheral blood, taken 28 days after the second AZD1222 dose. The receptors shown here come from an adult who received the AZD1222 COVID-19 vaccine.

The chain is built from TRBV18 and TRBJ2-1, with a tentative D call TRBD1 (5 bases). The CDR3 consists of 13 residues. V was trimmed by 2 bases and J by 5 bases, leaving 7 bases between them. CDR1 is KGHSH and CDR2 is LQKENI in the germline V gene. In DNA, the CDR3 is TGTGCCAGCTCACCAAGGGGTCACAATGAGCAGTTCTTC. This codes for CASSPRGHNEQFF. The entire variable domain, with the rest obtained from reference TRBV18 and TRBJ2-1, is as follows: NAGVMQNPRHLVRRRGQEARLRCSPMKGHSHVYWYRQLPEEGLKFMVYLQKENIIDESGMPKERFSAEFPKEGPSILRIQQVVRGDSAAYFCASSPRGHNEQFFGPGTRLTVL.

This chain uses TRBV18 with TRBJ1-1; tentatively, D is TRBD1 (6 bases). The V gene's germline CDR1 is KGHSH and CDR2 LQKENI. Deletions cut 4 bases from V and 0 bases from J, with 9 bases between. CDR3 length: 14 residues. CDR3 nucleotide sequence: TGTGCCAGCTCACTCAGGGGCATGAACACTGAAGCTTTCTTT. Translation: CASSLRGMNTEAFF.

The J gene is TRBJ1-1, the V gene TRBV6-5, with D possibly TRBD1 on 5 matching bases. This CDR3 is built from 13 residues. Germline CDR1 reads MNHEY; CDR2 reads SVGAGI. In DNA, the CDR3 is TGTGCGGCAGTGGGACTTGGGAACACTGAAGCTTTCTTT. It yields the protein CAAVGLGNTEAFF.

The chain links TRBV24-1 to TRBJ2-1; 15 bases line up with TRBD2. Germline CDR1 and CDR2: KGHDR and SFDVKD. This CDR3 comprises 16 residues. With V trimmed by 9 bases and J by 2 bases, 4 bases remained unmatched. The CDR3 coding sequence is TGTGCCACCGGACTAGCGGGGGGGATAACCTACAATGAGCAGTTCTTC. Protein sequence: CATGLAGGITYNEQFF.

The chain has TRBV19 and TRBJ1-6; D perhaps matches TRBD1 (6 bases). From germline, CDR1 is LNHDA and CDR2 SQIVND (reference sequence). Trimming shortened V by 5 bases and J by 10 bases, and 18 bases separated the two germline ends. The CDR3 runs 15 residues. CDR3 protein: CASSVGQRGTSPLHF. The CDR3 DNA is TGTGCCAGTAGTGTGGGACAACGGGGAACATCACCCCTCCACTTT.

This clone occurred a few times. This chain joins TRBV6-2 or TRBV6-3 and TRBJ2-7; tentatively, D is TRBD2 (6 bases). This CDR3 is 13 amino acids long. Germline CDR1 and CDR2: MNHEY and SVGEGT. The V end was cut by 2 bases, the J end by 3 bases, with 8 bases between. DNA for the CDR3: TGTGCCAGCAGTTACAAGGGAGGCTACGAGCAGTACTTC. Encoded protein: CASSYKGGYEQYF.

The genes are TRBV27 and TRBJ2-1; TRBD1 might be the D (5 bases). Germline loops: CDR1 MNHEY, CDR2 SMNVEV (reference sequence). The CDR3 is 14 amino acids. Trimming shortened V by 5 bases and J by 8 bases, and 16 bases separated the two germline ends. CDR3 bases: TGTGCCAGCAGTCCCAGGACATATGGGGATGAGCAGTTCTTC. Translated: CASSPRTYGDEQFF.

The chain links TRBV12-3 or TRBV12-4 to TRBJ2-7; D is uncertain. The CDR3 runs to 13 residues. V gave up 0 bases and J gave up 4 bases, with 7 bases separating them. CDR3 in DNA: TGTGCCAGCAGTTTAGCGTCTGGGTACGAGCAGTACTTC. Its translation is CASSLASGYEQYF.

The count of this clone is one. The chain uses TRBV5-1 and TRBJ2-5; D may be TRBD1 (6 bases). Deletions cut 4 bases from V and 2 bases from J, with 9 bases between. The CDR3 is made up of 13 amino acids. Germline loops: CDR1 SGHRS, CDR2 YFSETQ. CDR3 loop: CASSPGQQETQYF. In DNA, the CDR3 is TGCGCCAGCAGCCCAGGACAGCAAGAGACCCAGTACTTC.

This clone was seen just once. This sequence joins TRBV5-1 and TRBJ2-7; 8 bases fit TRBD1. From germline, CDR1 is SGHRS and CDR2 YFSETQ. The CDR3 sequence is 15 residues long. With 3 bases clipped from V and 2 bases from J, the junction kept 7 bases outside the gene matches. DNA for the CDR3: TGCGCCAGCAGCTCCCAGGGGGCCTCTCCCTACGAGCAGTACTTC. Protein sequence: CASSSQGASPYEQYF.

The chain links TRBV7-2 to TRBJ1-2; D unclear. The V gene's germline CDR1 is SGHTA and CDR2 FQGNSA. The CDR3 contains 14 residues. Trimming left V 5 bases short and J 0 bases short, with 10 bases between. In DNA form, the CDR3 reads TGTGCCAGCAGCCCCACCGGGACTAACTATGGCTACACCTTC. Encoded protein: CASSPTGTNYGYTF. The full variable domain, with the rest looked up from reference TRBV7-2 and TRBJ1-2, is GAGVSQSPSNKVTEKGKDVELRCDPISGHTALYWYRQSLGQGLEFLIYFQGNSAPDKSGLPSDRFSAERTGGSVSTLTIQRTQQEDSAVYLCASSPTGTNYGYTFGSGTRLTVV.

V usage is TRBV3-1 (or the pseudogene TRBV3-2) and J usage is TRBJ2-3; TRBD2 matches 10 bases. The CDR3 runs to 19 residues. J lost 1 base, V lost 2 bases, and 12 bases had no gene match. Germline CDR1 and CDR2: LGHDT and YNNKEL (reference sequence). CDR3: CASSQPPLAGALGTDTQYF. CDR3 nucleotides: TGTGCCAGCAGCCAACCACCCCTAGCGGGGGCCCTAGGCACAGATACGCAGTATTTT.

This clone appeared a few times. This sequence joins TRBV9 and TRBJ1-6, with D unclear. The V end lost 3 bases, the J end lost 13 bases, and 11 bases lay between the germline ends. Germline V gene sequence: CDR1 SGDLS, CDR2 YYNGEE. This CDR3 is 12 amino acids long. The CDR3 region is CASSASESPLHF. In nucleotides, the CDR3 is TGTGCCAGCAGCGCCAGTGAGAGTCCCCTCCACTTT.

This clone was observed a few times. The chain combines TRBV6-5 with TRBJ2-5, with no clear D. The CDR3 runs 13 residues. Trimming took off 5 bases at V and 2 bases at J, with 9 bases between the two ends. From germline, CDR1 is MNHEY and CDR2 SVGAGI. The CDR3 DNA is TGTGCCAGCAGTAGACGCATGCAAGAGACCCAGTACTTC. This gives the protein CASSRRMQETQYF.

The rearrangement links TRBV5-4 to TRBJ2-1, with 7 bases aligning to TRBD1. The CDR3 extends over 11 amino acids. The trim removed 0 bases at V and 14 bases at J, leaving 2 bases unmatched. The germline CDR1 and CDR2 sequences are SGHNT and YYREEE (reference sequence). In nucleotides, the CDR3 is TGTGCCAGCAGCTTGGAGGGACAGAAGTTCTTC. This encodes CASSLEGQKFF.

The chain uses TRBV4-1 and TRBJ2-3; the match to TRBD2 covers 7 bases. Germline assignment: CDR1 MGHRA and CDR2 YSYEKL. The V gene end was trimmed by 1 base and the J gene end by 4 bases; junction bases not matched to a gene: 11. The CDR3 has 17 residues. CDR3 in DNA: TGCGCCAGCAGCCAAGGGAGAATAGCGGGTGACTCAGATACGCAGTATTTT. This gives the protein CASSQGRIAGDSDTQYF.

The V and J genes are TRBV3-1 (or the pseudogene TRBV3-2) and TRBJ2-4; D may be TRBD2 (5 bases). V was cut by 1 base and J by 2 bases, with 18 bases left in between. Looked up from germline, CDR1 is LGHDT and CDR2 is YNNKEL (reference sequence). The CDR3 has 18 residues. The CDR3 DNA reads TGTGCCAGCAGCCAAGCTGTTAGGCCCGGAGGTTCCAAAAACATTCAGTACTTC. Translated, it gives CASSQAVRPGGSKNIQYF.

The chain has TRBV7-9 and TRBJ2-1, with 8 bases lining up with TRBD1. The ends lost 4 bases at V and 9 bases at J; junction bases unmatched: 11. Germline V CDR1 and CDR2: SEHNR, FQNEAQ (reference sequence). The CDR3 spans 15 residues. The CDR3 here is CASSSPTGARIEQFF. The CDR3 bases are TGTGCCAGCAGCTCGCCGACAGGGGCCAGAATTGAGCAGTTCTTC.

This chain uses TRBV5-4 with TRBJ1-1; perhaps TRBD1 as D (5 bases). This CDR3 region has 14 residues. In germline, CDR1 is SGHNT, CDR2 YYREEE (reference sequence). Trimming removed 2 bases from V and 2 bases from J, with 10 bases in between. CDR3 DNA: TGTGCCAGCAGCTTTGCAGGGAGAAACACTGAAGCTTTCTTT. This encodes CASSFAGRNTEAFF.

The chain is built from TRBV27 and TRBJ1-6; the D gene is possibly TRBD1 (6 bases). Germline CDR1 reads MNHEY; CDR2 reads SMNVEV (reference sequence). The CDR3 contains 16 residues. Trimming removed 6 bases from V and 4 bases from J, with 16 bases in between. CDR3 sequence (DNA): TGTGCCAGCAGCCGGGCGGGGGGGCGTTATAATTCACCCCTCCACTTT. Its protein is CASSRAGGRYNSPLHF.

V is TRBV28 and J is TRBJ2-1; 15 positions match TRBD2. This CDR3 comprises 19 residues. Trimming cost V 4 bases and J 7 bases; bases outside gene matches: 14. The germline V gene has CDR1 MDHEN and CDR2 SYDVKM. The CDR3 loop reads CASSSIPGLAGGLMNEQFF. CDR3 sequence (DNA): TGTGCCAGCAGTTCGATCCCGGGACTAGCGGGGGGCCTCATGAATGAGCAGTTCTTC.

The chain combines TRBV2 with TRBJ1-4; no definite D call. Germline CDR1 is SNHLY and CDR2 is FYNNEI. Trimming removed 2 bases at V and 6 bases at J, with 4 bases between. The CDR3 contains 12 residues. The DNA of the CDR3 is TGTGCCAGCAGTGAATTCCATGAAAAACTGTTTTTT. Translation gives CASSEFHEKLFF.

This chain uses TRBV5-1 with TRBJ2-7; D might be TRBD1 or TRBD2, each matching 5 bases. Trimming removed 5 bases from V and 5 bases from J, with 11 bases in between. Germline values: CDR1 SGHRS, CDR2 YFSETQ. CDR3 length: 12 residues. CDR3 nucleotide sequence: TGCGCCAGCAGTGGGGGATGGGACGAGCAGTACTTC. This translates into CASSGGWDEQYF.

The chain joins TRBV7-2 to TRBJ2-1; 8 bases fit TRBD1. The CDR3 contains 16 residues. Germline V gene data show CDR1 as SGHTA and CDR2 as FQGNSA. Trimming at V came to 5 bases and at J to 0 bases, leaving 6 bases not matched to a gene. CDR3 bases: TGTGCCAGCAGCGCGGTCACAGGGGGCTCCTACAATGAGCAGTTCTTC. Translated, it gives CASSAVTGGSYNEQFF.

V gene TRBV5-5 combines with J gene TRBJ1-4; 8 bases are shared with TRBD1. The CDR3 sequence is 14 residues long. The ends lost 4 bases at V and 8 bases at J; junction bases unmatched: 7. Germline CDR1 is SGHKS and CDR2 is YYEKEE (reference sequence). Here the CDR3 reads CASSPTGVNEKLFF. The CDR3 DNA follows: TGTGCCAGCAGCCCGACAGGGGTAAACGAAAAACTGTTTTTT.